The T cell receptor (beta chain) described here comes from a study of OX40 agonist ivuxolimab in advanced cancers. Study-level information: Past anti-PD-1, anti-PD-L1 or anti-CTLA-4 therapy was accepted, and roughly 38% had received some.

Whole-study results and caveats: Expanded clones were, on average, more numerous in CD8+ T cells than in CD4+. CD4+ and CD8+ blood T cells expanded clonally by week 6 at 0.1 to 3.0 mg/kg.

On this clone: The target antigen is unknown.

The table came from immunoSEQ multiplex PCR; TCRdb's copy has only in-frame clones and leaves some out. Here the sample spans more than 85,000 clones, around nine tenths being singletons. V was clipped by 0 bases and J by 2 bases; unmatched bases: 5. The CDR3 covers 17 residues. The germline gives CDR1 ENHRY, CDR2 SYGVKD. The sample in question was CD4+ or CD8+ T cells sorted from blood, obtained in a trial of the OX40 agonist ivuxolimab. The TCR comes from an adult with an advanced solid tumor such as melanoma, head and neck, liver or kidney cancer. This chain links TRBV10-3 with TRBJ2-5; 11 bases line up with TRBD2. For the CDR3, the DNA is TGTGCCATCAGTGAGTCAGGAACTAGCGGGGGTCAAGAGACCCAGTACTTC. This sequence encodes CAISESGTSGGQETQYF.